These 22 T cell receptor beta chains were sequenced from one sample in a study of shared T cell receptors in the human thymus. The protocol was immunoSEQ multiplex PCR, while the TCRdb copy is restricted to in-frame clones and leaves out a portion. This table holds 600,000 to 900,000 clones, 80% to 90% found once. These data are also associated with another study on human thymus T cells.

The sequenced material came from thymocytes. The origin of the receptors is a girl less than two years old with a congenital heart defect.

This chain uses TRBV19 with TRBJ1-1, with TRBD1 as a possible D gene (5 bases). The V end lost 5 bases, the J end lost 0 bases, and 22 bases lay between the germline ends. The CDR3 is made up of 18 amino acids. CDR1 LNHDA and CDR2 SQIVND come from the germline V gene (reference sequence). The CDR3 nucleotides read TGTGCCAGTAGTTTAAAACCAGGGCCTGTTCTGATGAACACTGAAGCTTTCTTT. This encodes CASSLKPGPVLMNTEAFF.

The V and J genes are TRBV14 and TRBJ1-2, with 7 bases fitting TRBD1. The CDR3 has 17 amino acids. The ends lost 5 bases at V and 7 bases at J; junction bases unmatched: 19. Germline CDR1 reads SGHDN; CDR2 reads FVKESK. The CDR3 DNA sequence: TGTGCCAGCAGCGTACATCCGGGGAAGGGGGCCCCGTCTGGCTACACCTTC. Translating it yields CASSVHPGKGAPSGYTF. Complete variable domain (other parts from reference TRBV14 and TRBJ1-2): EAGVTQFPSHSVIEKGQTVTLRCDPISGHDNLYWYRRVMGKEIKFLLHFVKESKQDESGMPNNRFLAERTGGTYSTLKVQPAELEDSGVYFCASSVHPGKGAPSGYTFGSGTRLTVV.

This chain uses TRBV18 with TRBJ2-2, with 8 bases aligning to TRBD1. Germline-derived CDR1 and CDR2 are KGHSH and LQKENI. Losses at the gene ends were 5 bases for V and 6 bases for J; bases not matched to a gene: 20. CDR3 length: 19 amino acids. Here the CDR3 reads CASSTGGSPDPHPAGELFF. The CDR3 bases are TGTGCCAGCTCAACAGGGGGTTCACCAGACCCCCACCCCGCCGGGGAGCTGTTTTTT.

The chain uses TRBV9 and TRBJ1-2, with D possibly being TRBD1 (5 bases). Germline V lookup: CDR1 SGDLS, CDR2 YYNGEE. The CDR3 totals 12 residues. V was cut by 4 bases and J by 7 bases, with 11 bases left in between. The CDR3 sequence: CASSPGGGGYTF. The CDR3 nucleotides read TGTGCCAGCAGCCCCGGGGGGGGTGGCTACACCTTC.

The rearrangement links TRBV5-1 to TRBJ1-1, with TRBD1 matching 7 bases. CDR3 length equals 17 residues. CDR1 and CDR2 (germline): SGHRS, YFSETQ. The junction had 11 bases not matched to a gene; V was cut back by 0 bases and J by 3 bases. In DNA, the CDR3 is TGCGCCAGCAGCTTGGATCTGACAGGGTCTTGGGACACTGAAGCTTTCTTT. This sequence encodes CASSLDLTGSWDTEAFF.

This chain connects TRBV7-2 to TRBJ2-5; weak D call: TRBD2 (7 bases). Trimming cost V 0 bases and J 7 bases, with 9 bases left between them. The CDR3 is made up of 13 amino acids. CDR1 SGHTA and CDR2 FQGNSA come from the germline V gene. The CDR3 protein is CASSLARGGTQYF. The CDR3 region has the DNA TGTGCCAGCAGCTTAGCGAGGGGGGGGACCCAGTACTTC.

The rearrangement joins TRBV6-4 to TRBJ2-3, with D possibly TRBD2 on 6 matching bases. The V end was cut by 2 bases, the J end by 1 base, with 13 bases between. CDR1 and CDR2 from the germline V gene are MRHNA and SNTAGT. The CDR3 is 16 residues long. CDR3: CASSDNVTGGTDTQYF. The CDR3 bases are TGTGCCAGCAGTGACAATGTTACGGGGGGCACAGATACGCAGTATTTT.

This sequence joins TRBV29-1 and TRBJ2-2; no reliable D call. Per germline, CDR1 SQVTM and CDR2 ANQGSEA. The CDR3 is 12 amino acids. With 8 bases removed from V and 3 bases from J, the gap between germline ends came to 10 bases. This chain's CDR3 is CSLSDYTGELFF. CDR3 bases: TGCAGCCTAAGTGACTACACCGGGGAGCTGTTTTTT.

This rearrangement joins TRBV5-8 to TRBJ1-1; 9 bases map to TRBD1. The CDR3 consists of 15 residues. Germline V gene lookup returns CDR1 SGHTS and CDR2 YDEGEE. V was pared by 1 base and J by 4 bases, with 5 bases of the junction left unmatched. The CDR3 DNA reads TGTGCCAGCAGCTTGAGGACAGGGGAATCCACTGAAGCTTTCTTT. It encodes CASSLRTGESTEAFF.

The rearrangement links TRBV11-2 to TRBJ1-1; 9 nucleotides line up with TRBD1. The germline V gene has CDR1 SGHAT and CDR2 FQNNGV. This CDR3 spans 18 amino acids. With 5 bases clipped from V and 0 bases from J, the junction kept 13 bases outside the gene matches. The CDR3 loop reads CASSAQVRDRVLNTEAFF. DNA of the CDR3: TGTGCCAGCAGCGCCCAGGTGCGGGACAGGGTCTTGAACACTGAAGCTTTCTTT.

This clone was counted a few times. The chain recombines TRBV19 with TRBJ1-5; 10 bases line up with TRBD1. Trimming at V came to 6 bases and at J to 2 bases, leaving 4 bases not matched to a gene. This CDR3 is built from 15 residues. Germline V gene data show CDR1 as LNHDA and CDR2 as SQIVND (reference sequence). CDR3 residues: CASRSGTGGNQPQHF. DNA of the CDR3: TGTGCCAGTAGATCTGGGACAGGGGGCAATCAGCCCCAGCATTTT.

This clone was seen only once. This chain uses TRBV28 with TRBJ2-7; 8 bases align to TRBD1. From germline, CDR1 is MDHEN and CDR2 SYDVKM. V lost 6 bases to trimming and J lost 4 bases; unmatched junction nucleotides: 8. This CDR3 has 14 amino acids. DNA for the CDR3: TGTGCCAGCAGGACCCGACAGGGGCTTTACGAGCAGTACTTC. Protein: CASRTRQGLYEQYF.

Notes on this clone: This sample also contains other DNA sequences that code for the same CDR3. The rearrangement uses TRBV4-2 and TRBJ1-6; D remains ambiguous. Per germline, CDR1 LGHNA and CDR2 YNFKEQ. V lost 0 bases, J lost 7 bases, and 10 bases lay in between. The CDR3 runs to 15 residues. DNA of the CDR3: TGTGCCAGCAGCCAAGATAGAGGGCCCAATTCACCCCTCCACTTT. It yields the protein CASSQDRGPNSPLHF.

This clone came up once. The chain joins TRBV4-1 to TRBJ1-6; possible D gene TRBD1, 6 bases. The V end was cut by 0 bases, the J end by 4 bases, with 22 bases between. The CDR3 runs 20 residues. Germline assignment: CDR1 MGHRA and CDR2 YSYEKL. CDR3 protein: CASSQEGRTTGPFYNSPLHF. The CDR3 DNA sequence: TGCGCCAGCAGCCAAGAGGGTCGTACGACAGGCCCCTTTTATAATTCACCCCTCCACTTT.

The chain carries TRBV27 and TRBJ2-7; 10 bases fit TRBD1. Germline assignment: CDR1 MNHEY and CDR2 SMNVEV (reference sequence). The CDR3 has 19 amino acids. The junction had 24 bases not matched to a gene; V was cut back by 6 bases and J by 7 bases. CDR3 residues: CASSLLTESPGQGIFEQYF. As DNA, the CDR3 is TGTGCCAGCAGCTTACTTACCGAATCTCCGGGACAGGGGATATTTGAGCAGTACTTC.

A remark on this clone: Other DNA sequences in this sample translate to the same CDR3. The chain couples TRBV27 to TRBJ2-7; D not certain. V was cut by 0 bases and J by 6 bases, with 6 bases left in between. The CDR3 covers 12 residues. Germline lookup yields CDR1 MNHEY and CDR2 SMNVEV (reference sequence). CDR3 region: CASSLSGGEQYF. In nucleotides, the CDR3 is TGTGCCAGCAGTTTATCCGGCGGCGAGCAGTACTTC.

The chain uses TRBV7-8 and TRBJ1-5, with D possibly matching TRBD1 (6 bases). The CDR3 runs 16 residues. V was shortened by 5 bases and J by 4 bases, with 18 bases between the two germline ends. Germline CDR1 is SGHVS and CDR2 is FQNEAQ. In nucleotides, the CDR3 is TGTGCCAGCAGCCCTCGATCAATACAGGGTAATCAGCCCCAGCATTTT. It codes for CASSPRSIQGNQPQHF.

This CDR3 reads CAISGRTDLNSPLHF. CDR3 sequence (DNA): TGTGCCATCAGTGGGCGGACAGACCTTAATTCACCCCTCCACTTT. V is TRBV10-3 and J is TRBJ1-6; maybe TRBD1 (6 bases). V lost 4 bases to trimming and J lost 6 bases, with 13 bases between them. Looked up from germline, CDR1 is ENHRY and CDR2 is SYGVKD. The CDR3 is 15 amino acids.

This rearrangement joins TRBV5-1 to TRBJ1-3, with D maybe TRBD1 (5 bases). This CDR3 has 19 amino acids. CDR1 and CDR2 from the germline V gene are SGHRS and YFSETQ. V lost 4 bases to trimming and J lost 0 bases, with 23 bases between them. The CDR3 sequence: CASSRISISRGDSGNTIYF. In DNA form, the CDR3 reads TGCGCCAGCAGCCGAATATCCATTTCTCGGGGGGACTCTGGAAACACCATATATTTT. The full variable domain, with the rest looked up from reference TRBV5-1 and TRBJ1-3, is KAGVTQTPRYLIKTRGQQVTLSCSPISGHRSVSWYQQTPGQGLQFLFEYFSETQRNKGNFPGRFSGRQFSNSRSEMNVSTLELGDSALYLCASSRISISRGDSGNTIYFGEGSWLTVV.

This chain links TRBV12-2 with TRBJ1-5. TRBV12-2 is labeled a pseudogene. CDR3 length equals 13 residues. CDR3 in amino acids: CASRFERDQPQHF. For the CDR3, the DNA is TGTGCAAGTCGCTTTGAACGGGATCAGCCCCAGCATTTT.

The V call is TRBV2, the J call TRBJ1-1; the match to TRBD1 covers 9 bases. The CDR3 has 17 residues. Germline assignment: CDR1 SNHLY and CDR2 FYNNEI. Unmatched junction bases numbered 14, after V lost 5 bases and J lost 4 bases. CDR3 DNA: TGTGCCAGCAGTTGGACAGGGGACATCATTGGAAGCACTGAAGCTTTCTTT. Amino acid sequence: CASSWTGDIIGSTEAFF.

The CDR3 protein is CASSLPHSGQGGGSGANVLTF. DNA of the CDR3: TGTGCCAGCAGCTTACCGCACTCGGGACAGGGCGGCGGCTCTGGGGCCAACGTCCTGACTTTC. The chain joins TRBV7-3 to TRBJ2-6, with 9 bases lining up with TRBD1. The CDR3 length is 21 residues. J was trimmed by 0 bases and V by 2 bases; bases with no gene match: 14. Germline V gene sequence: CDR1 SGHTA, CDR2 FQGTGA.